This passage covers 6 T cell receptor beta chains from one sample sequenced in a study of blood T cell repertoires in COVID-19. Generated by immunoSEQ multiplex PCR, the TCRdb table keeps only in-frame clones and is missing some. The sample records 250,000 or so clones, around nine tenths being singletons. Sequenced sample: peripheral blood. These receptors were taken from a woman aged 60 to 75 with acute or convalescent COVID-19.

The V gene is TRBV11-1, the J gene TRBJ2-5; 8 bases line up with TRBD1. The V segment lost 5 bases and the J segment 9 bases; nucleotides outside the gene matches: 14. The CDR3 has 15 residues. CDR1 and CDR2 (germline): SGHAT, FQDESV (reference sequence). The CDR3 region has the DNA TGTGCCAGCAGCCCGACAGGGGCGGCTACAGCGGCCCAGTACTTC. As protein: CASSPTGAATAAQYF.

The rearrangement uses TRBV28 and TRBJ1-1, with D possibly TRBD1 on 5 matching bases. This CDR3 has 12 amino acids. The ends were cut back, 2 bases at V and 8 bases at J, with 9 bases in the middle. Germline V gene sequence: CDR1 MDHEN, CDR2 SYDVKM. In DNA, the CDR3 is TGTGCCAGCAGTTTAATGGGGGGGGAAGCTTTCTTT. Encoded protein: CASSLMGGEAFF. Filled out from reference TRBV28 and TRBJ1-1, the complete variable domain reads DVKVTQSSRYLVKRTGEKVFLECVQDMDHENMFWYRQDPGLGLRLIYFSYDVKMKEKGDIPEGYSVSREKKERFSLILESASTNQTSMYLCASSLMGGEAFFGQGTRLTVV.

The chain joins TRBV6-5 to TRBJ2-1; the match to TRBD2 covers 14 bases. The CDR3 totals 16 residues. CDR1 and CDR2 (germline): MNHEY, SVGAGI. V trimming: 4 bases; J trimming: 4 bases; junction bases outside the gene matches: 3. This CDR3 reads CASSSRTSGRYNEQFF. CDR3 nucleotide sequence: TGTGCCAGCAGTTCTCGGACTAGCGGGAGGTACAATGAGCAGTTCTTC.

This clone was counted a few times. The chain employs TRBV6-1 and TRBJ2-3; 7 bases are a match to TRBD1. Trimming took 0 bases from V and 4 from J; bases not matched to a gene: 7. Germline CDR1 is MNHNS and CDR2 is SASEGT. The CDR3 extends over 16 amino acids. CDR3: CASSEALGQGADTQYF. The CDR3 DNA is TGTGCCAGCAGTGAAGCCCTCGGGCAGGGGGCAGATACGCAGTATTTT.

The chain is built from TRBV19 and TRBJ1-6, with D tentatively TRBD1 (5 bases). The CDR3 totals 15 residues. V lost 1 base and J lost 14, with 18 bases in between. Germline loops: CDR1 LNHDA, CDR2 SQIVND (reference sequence). CDR3 nucleotide sequence: TGTGCCAGTAGTATAGCCAGGCTGTCTCCGGGGGCCCTCCACTTT. Translated: CASSIARLSPGALHF.

The gene calls are TRBV6-1 and TRBJ1-5; 9 bases map to TRBD1. The V and J ends lost 3 bases and 2 bases, in that order; junction bases with no gene match: 5. This CDR3 has 16 amino acids. CDR1 and CDR2 from the germline V gene are MNHNS and SASEGT. The DNA for the CDR3 is TGTGCCAGCAGTGAGGGGACAGGGACGCGCAATCAGCCCCAGCATTTT. This gives the protein CASSEGTGTRNQPQHF.